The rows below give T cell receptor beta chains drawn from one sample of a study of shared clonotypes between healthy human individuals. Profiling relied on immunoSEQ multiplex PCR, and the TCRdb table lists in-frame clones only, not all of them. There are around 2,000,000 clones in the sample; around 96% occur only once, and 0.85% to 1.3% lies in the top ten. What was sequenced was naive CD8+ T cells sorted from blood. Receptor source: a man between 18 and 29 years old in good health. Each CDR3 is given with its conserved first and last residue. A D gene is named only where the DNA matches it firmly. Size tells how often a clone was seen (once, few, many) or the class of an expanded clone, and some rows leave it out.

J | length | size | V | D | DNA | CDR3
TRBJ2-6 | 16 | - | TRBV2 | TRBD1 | TGTGCCAGCGGCCGGGACAGGAACTCTGGGGCCAACGTCCTGACTTTC | CASGRDRNSGANVLTF
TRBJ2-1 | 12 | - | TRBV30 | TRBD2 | TGTGGAGCGACGGGAGGGCCAAATGAGCAGTTCTTC | CGATGGPNEQFF
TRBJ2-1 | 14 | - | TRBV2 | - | TGTGCCAGCAGAAGCGGGTTTTCCTACAATGAGCAGTTCTTC | CASRSGFSYNEQFF
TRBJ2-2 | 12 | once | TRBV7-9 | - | TGTGCCAGCAGCTGGAGACCCGGGGAGCTGTTTTTT | CASSWRPGELFF
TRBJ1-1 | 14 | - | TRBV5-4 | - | TGTGCCAGCAGCGGATTGACGGAGAACACTGAAGCTTTCTTT | CASSGLTENTEAFF
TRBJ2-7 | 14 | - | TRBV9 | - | TGTGCCAGCAGCGTAGGGATCGGGGCCTACGAGCAGTACTTC | CASSVGIGAYEQYF
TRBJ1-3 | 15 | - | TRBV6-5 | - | TGTGCCAGCAGTTACGACGGGGCTCCTGGAAACACCATATATTTT | CASSYDGAPGNTIYF
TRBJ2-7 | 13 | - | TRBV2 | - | TGTGCCAGCAGAGGACGGACGCTCTACGAGCAGTACTTC | CASRGRTLYEQYF
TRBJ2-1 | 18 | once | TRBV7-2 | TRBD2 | TGTGCCAGCAGCCCGGGACTAGCGGGGGCCGTGGGGTACAATGAGCAGTTCTTC | CASSPGLAGAVGYNEQFF
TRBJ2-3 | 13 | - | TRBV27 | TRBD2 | TGTGCCGGGTGCGGGAGTAGAACAGATACGCAGTATTTT | CAGCGSRTDTQYF
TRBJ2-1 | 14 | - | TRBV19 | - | TGTGCCAGTAGTCCCCCAAAATTCCCGTATGAGCAGTTCTTC | CASSPPKFPYEQFF
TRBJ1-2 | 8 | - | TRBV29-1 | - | TGCAGCGCTGATTGTCGCACCTTC | CSADCRTF
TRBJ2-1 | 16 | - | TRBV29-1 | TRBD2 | TGCAGCGTTGAAGATAAGACTAGCGGGAGCTACAATGAGCAGTTCTTC | CSVEDKTSGSYNEQFF
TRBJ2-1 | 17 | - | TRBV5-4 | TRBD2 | TGTGCCAGCAGTACCAGCGGGAGGTTTAGCTCCTACAATGAGCAGTTCTTC | CASSTSGRFSSYNEQFF
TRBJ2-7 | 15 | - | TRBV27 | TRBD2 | TGTGCCAGCAAACGCGGACTAGCGCGATCCTACGAGCAGTACTTC | CASKRGLARSYEQYF
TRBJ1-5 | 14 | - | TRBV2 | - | TGTGCCAGCAGTGGGGAGAATAGCAATCAGCCCCAGCATTTT | CASSGENSNQPQHF
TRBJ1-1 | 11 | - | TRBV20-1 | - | TGCAGTGCTCGCACGGACACTGAAGCTTTCTTT | CSARTDTEAFF
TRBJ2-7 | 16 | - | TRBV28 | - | TGTGCCAGCAGTTTGAAGCCGGGCGGGGAACTATACGAGCAGTACTTC | CASSLKPGGELYEQYF
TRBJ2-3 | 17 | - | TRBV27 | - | TGTGCCAGCATCCCTACTTGGGGGGACTTACCCACAGATACGCAGTATTTT | CASIPTWGDLPTDTQYF
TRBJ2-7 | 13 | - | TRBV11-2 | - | TGTGCCAGCAGCTTCTACGGAGGCTACGAGCAGTACTTC | CASSFYGGYEQYF
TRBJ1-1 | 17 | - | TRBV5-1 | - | TGCGCCAGCCACCGTACAGGGTACCCTAGGCAGAACACTGAAGCTTTCTTT | CASHRTGYPRQNTEAFF
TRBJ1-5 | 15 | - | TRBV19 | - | TGTGCCAGTAGTATTTGGAGCGAAAGCAATCAGCCCCAGCATTTT | CASSIWSESNQPQHF
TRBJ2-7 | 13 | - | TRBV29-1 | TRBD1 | TGCAGCGCAACCGGGACAGGATTTTACGAGCAGTACTTC | CSATGTGFYEQYF
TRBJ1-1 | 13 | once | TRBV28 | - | TGTGCCAGCAGTTTAGGGCCTAACACTGAAGCTTTCTTT | CASSLGPNTEAFF
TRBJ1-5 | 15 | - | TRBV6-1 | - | TGTGCCAGCAGTGAAGCTGGTCAGTACAATCAGCCCCAGCATTTT | CASSEAGQYNQPQHF
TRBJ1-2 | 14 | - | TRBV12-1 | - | TGTGCCAGCAGCCCCGGGACAGGTGTTAAGAGCTACACCTTC | CASSPGTGVKSYTF
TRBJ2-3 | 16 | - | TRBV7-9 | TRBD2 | TGTGCCAGCAGCCCGACTCTAGCGGGAGGCACAGATACGCAGTATTTT | CASSPTLAGGTDTQYF
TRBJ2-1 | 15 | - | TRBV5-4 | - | TGTGCCAGCAGCTTGGCAACGGGAGCTTACAATGAGCAGTTCTTC | CASSLATGAYNEQFF
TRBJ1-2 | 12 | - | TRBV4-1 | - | TGCGCCAGCAGCGGCATTCACTATGGCTACACCTTC | CASSGIHYGYTF
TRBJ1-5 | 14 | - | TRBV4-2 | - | TGTGCCAGCAGCCAAGATAATACTGGCCAGCCCCAGCATTTT | CASSQDNTGQPQHF
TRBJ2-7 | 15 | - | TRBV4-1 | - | TGCGCCAGCAGCCAGTCCATCAGCGCAGGGTACGAGCAGTACTTC | CASSQSISAGYEQYF
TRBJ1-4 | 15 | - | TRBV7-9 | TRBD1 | TGTGCCAGCAGCCCGACAGGGGGCAGGAGTGAAAAACTGTTTTTT | CASSPTGGRSEKLFF
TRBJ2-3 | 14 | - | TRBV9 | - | TGTGCCAGCAGCGCGGGGCTAGGATCAGATACGCAGTATTTT | CASSAGLGSDTQYF
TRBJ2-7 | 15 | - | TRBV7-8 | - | TGTGCCAGCAGCTTCAAAACAGGACCCACCTACGAGCAGTACTTC | CASSFKTGPTYEQYF
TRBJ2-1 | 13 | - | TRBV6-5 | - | TGTGCCAGCAGTCTAAGCCTCTACAATGAGCAGTTCTTC | CASSLSLYNEQFF
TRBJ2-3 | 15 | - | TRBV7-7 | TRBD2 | TGTGCTAGCAGCTTCCGCGGGAGGTCCACAGATACGCAGTATTTT | CASSFRGRSTDTQYF
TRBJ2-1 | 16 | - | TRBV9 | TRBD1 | TGTGCCAGCAGCGTAGTCGGGACAGGGGCCTACAATGAGCAGTTCTTC | CASSVVGTGAYNEQFF
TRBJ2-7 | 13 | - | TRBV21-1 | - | TGTGCCAGCAGCAAAATGAGCCCTACTCCTGGGCACTTC | CASSKMSPTPGHF
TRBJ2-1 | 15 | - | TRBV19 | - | TGTGCCAGTAGTCACGAACTAGGACCTCACAATGAGCAGTTCTTC | CASSHELGPHNEQFF
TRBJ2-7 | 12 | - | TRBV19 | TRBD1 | TGTGCCACCTCCGGGACAGGATACGAGCAGTACTTC | CATSGTGYEQYF
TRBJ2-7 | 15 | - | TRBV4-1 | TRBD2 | TGCGCCAGCAGCCAGCAAGTGGGGCGGGAGGGACAGCAGTACTTC | CASSQQVGREGQQYF
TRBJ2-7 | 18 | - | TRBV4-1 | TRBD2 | TGCGCCAGCAGCCGTAGGACTAGCGGGGAGGACTTTACCTACGAGCAGTACTTC | CASSRRTSGEDFTYEQYF
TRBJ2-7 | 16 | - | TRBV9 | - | TGTGCCAGCAGCGTAGGGCCAATTGGGGATTCCTACGAGCAGTACTTC | CASSVGPIGDSYEQYF
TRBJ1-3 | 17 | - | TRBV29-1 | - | TGCAGCGTTGAAGTTCGGAACCGGGACGGCTCTGGAAACACCATATATTTT | CSVEVRNRDGSGNTIYF
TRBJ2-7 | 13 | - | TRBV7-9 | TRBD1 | TGTGCCAGCAGCAGGGACAGCAACTACGAGCAGTACTTC | CASSRDSNYEQYF
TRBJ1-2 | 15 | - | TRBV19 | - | TGTGCCAGTAGTATATCCCCCGAGGGGTCGGGGGGCTACACCTTC | CASSISPEGSGGYTF
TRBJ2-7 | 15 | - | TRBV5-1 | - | TGCGCCAGCAGCGAAGAGGTGGGGAGTTCCTACGAGCAGTACTTC | CASSEEVGSSYEQYF
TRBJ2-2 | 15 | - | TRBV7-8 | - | TGTGCCAGCAGCCCTCTGGGCTACTCCACCGGGGAGCTGTTTTTT | CASSPLGYSTGELFF